The entry below gives a single T cell receptor (beta chain) sequence along with its context. The data originate from a study of blood T cell repertoires in COVID-19. Study-level background: Both acute and convalescent COVID-19 samples were obtained from the United States, Italy and Spain. Sources were T cells, B-cell-depleted T cells, or PBMCs; the material itself was cDNA or gDNA.

From germline, CDR1 is MDHEN and CDR2 SYDVKM. V lost 5 bases to trimming and J lost 6 bases; unmatched junction nucleotides: 18. The CDR3 has 18 residues. The table came from immunoSEQ multiplex PCR; TCRdb's copy has only in-frame clones and leaves some out. The sample records 120,000 or so clones, roughly 88% being singletons. This chain joins TRBV28 and TRBJ1-2; TRBD1 matches 10 bases. The material sequenced was peripheral blood. This receptor was taken from a woman in her forties or fifties with active or convalescent COVID-19. The DNA for the CDR3 is TGTGCCAGCAGTCCTCTCGTGGACAGGGGGAGATTGGGTCATGGCTACACCTTC. It encodes CASSPLVDRGRLGHGYTF.